Listed here are 7 T cell receptor beta chains from one sample, sequenced in a study of blood T cell repertoires in COVID-19. Clones were read by immunoSEQ multiplex PCR, and TCRdb kept only the in-frame ones, dropping some. This sample has about 73,000 clones, with about 88% found just once. What was sequenced was peripheral blood. All receptors come from an elderly man with acute or convalescent COVID-19.

The V and J genes are TRBV6-5 and TRBJ1-1, with 9 bases aligning to TRBD1. Germline V lookup: CDR1 MNHEY, CDR2 SVGAGI. V lost 4 bases to trimming and J lost 11 bases; unmatched junction nucleotides: 8. The CDR3 is made up of 13 amino acids. CDR3 bases: TGTGCCAGCAGTTCGGGACAGGGTATCCTGGCTTTCTTT. It specifies CASSSGQGILAFF.

The chain uses TRBV29-1 and TRBJ1-3, with D possibly matching TRBD1 (6 bases). CDR3 length equals 13 residues. V was trimmed by 5 bases and J by 3 bases, leaving 11 bases between them. From germline, CDR1 is SQVTM and CDR2 ANQGSEA. The CDR3 coding sequence is TGCAGCGTTACCGTACAGGGTGGAAACACCATATATTTT. Translating gives CSVTVQGGNTIYF.

This chain connects TRBV11-2 to TRBJ1-1; D is unclear. CDR1 SGHAT and CDR2 FQNNGV come from the germline V gene. The CDR3 is 14 residues long. The V end lost 8 bases, the J end lost 2 bases, and 15 bases lay between the germline ends. CDR3 loop: CASGLQLTNTEAFF. The CDR3 DNA sequence: TGTGCCAGCGGACTACAGCTAACCAACACTGAAGCTTTCTTT.

The rearrangement uses TRBV6-5 and TRBJ1-2; no clear D. The V end was cut by 2 bases, the J end by 1 base, with 11 bases between. The CDR3 covers 15 residues. The germline V gene has CDR1 MNHEY and CDR2 SVGAGI. DNA for the CDR3: TGTGCCAGCAGTTACGGCGGGGAAAGTAACTATGGCTACACCTTC. Translating gives CASSYGGESNYGYTF.

Note on this clone: Different DNA sequences within this sample yield the same CDR3. The chain couples TRBV10-3 to TRBJ1-2, with TRBD1 identical over 10 bases. The CDR3 sequence is 14 residues long. CDR1 is ENHRY and CDR2 is SYGVKD in the germline V gene. Germline trimming cut 6 bases from V and 3 bases from J; bases unmatched to any gene: 4. As DNA, the CDR3 is TGTGCCATCAGCCTCGGACAGGGGGACTATGGCTACACCTTC. Residues: CAISLGQGDYGYTF.

For the CDR3, the DNA is TGTGCCAGCAGCCAAGACGGAGCTGGCTACACCTTC. This translates into CASSQDGAGYTF. The chain employs TRBV4-2 and TRBJ1-2, with unresolved D. Per germline, CDR1 LGHNA and CDR2 YNFKEQ. Between the trimmed V and J ends, which lost 0 bases and 7 bases, there was a span of 6 bases. CDR3 length: 12 residues.

The rearrangement uses TRBV2 and TRBJ2-7, with a weak D call TRBD1 (5 bases). Trimming stripped 2 bases from V and 2 bases from J, with 13 bases between. CDR1 and CDR2 from the germline V gene are SNHLY and FYNNEI. This CDR3 has 15 residues. CDR3 amino acids: CASSERGRSPYEQYF. As DNA, the CDR3 is TGTGCCAGCAGTGAAAGGGGCAGGAGTCCCTACGAGCAGTACTTC.